The 5 T cell receptor beta chains listed next were all sequenced from one sample in a study of blood T cell repertoires in COVID-19. Profiled with immunoSEQ multiplex PCR; TCRdb holds only in-frame clones, not every one. The table lists 300,000 to 400,000 clones, about nine tenths of them singletons. Material: peripheral blood. Source of these receptors: a man aged 30 to 45 with COVID-19, enrolled during active disease.

This chain links TRBV19 with TRBJ2-6; 8 positions agree with TRBD1. The CDR3 is 15 residues long. The germline V gene has CDR1 LNHDA and CDR2 SQIVND (reference sequence). Trimming removed 4 bases from V and 5 bases from J; junction bases left unmatched: 4. CDR3 in amino acids: CASSTGQGRANVLTF. In nucleotides, the CDR3 is TGTGCCAGTAGTACTGGACAGGGCAGGGCCAACGTCCTGACTTTC.

The chain is built from TRBV7-2 and TRBJ2-3; TRBD1 agrees at 8 bases. Germline V gives CDR1 SGHTA, CDR2 FQGNSA. The CDR3 consists of 15 residues. The J segment lost 2 bases and the V segment lost 3 bases, leaving 4 bases of the junction unmatched. CDR3 in DNA: TGTGCCAGCAGCTTCGGACAGGGCAACACAGATACGCAGTATTTT. Its protein is CASSFGQGNTDTQYF.

Written as DNA, the CDR3 is TGTGCCAGCAGCACCCCACAGGACAATGAGCAGTTCTTC. Its translation: CASSTPQDNEQFF. This chain uses TRBV11-3 with TRBJ2-1; possibly TRBD1 for D (5 bases). Trimming left V 5 bases short and J 5 bases short, with 10 bases between. Germline assignment: CDR1 SGHNT and CDR2 YENEEA. This CDR3 has 13 amino acids.

The chain has TRBV4-1 and TRBJ2-3; D remains unclear. The V gene lost 1 base and the J gene lost 2 bases, with 16 bases spanning the gap. The CDR3 loop spans 17 amino acids. Germline V CDR1 and CDR2: MGHRA, YSYEKL. The CDR3 region is CASSQGGRMGYTDTQYF. CDR3 DNA sequence: TGCGCCAGCAGCCAAGGTGGTAGGATGGGCTACACAGATACGCAGTATTTT.

The rearrangement uses TRBV7-2 and TRBJ2-1; maybe TRBD1 (5 bases). Germline lookup yields CDR1 SGHTA and CDR2 FQGNSA. The CDR3 loop spans 15 amino acids. Between the trimmed V and J ends, which lost 0 bases and 4 bases, there was a span of 10 bases. This chain's CDR3 is CASSLARQGYNEQFF. The CDR3 DNA follows: TGTGCCAGCAGCTTAGCGCGCCAGGGATACAATGAGCAGTTCTTC. The variable domain in full, completed from reference TRBV7-2 and TRBJ2-1, reads GAGVSQSPSNKVTEKGKDVELRCDPISGHTALYWYRQSLGQGLEFLIYFQGNSAPDKSGLPSDRFSAERTGGSVSTLTIQRTQQEDSAVYLCASSLARQGYNEQFFGPGTRLTVL.